These 31 T cell receptor beta chains came from one sample sequenced in a study of blood T cell repertoires in COVID-19. The table came from immunoSEQ multiplex PCR; TCRdb's copy has only in-frame clones and leaves some out. This sample has about 520,000 clones, with around 85% found just once. What was sequenced was peripheral blood. The receptor set was obtained from a human donor in a cohort sampled during active COVID-19.

CDR3 amino acids: CASSSRTGSSEQFF. As DNA, the CDR3 is TGTGCCAGCAGCTCTCGGACAGGGTCTAGTGAGCAGTTCTTC. V usage is TRBV7-9 and J usage is TRBJ2-1, with TRBD1 matching 8 bases. Germline-derived CDR1 and CDR2 are SEHNR and FQNEAQ (reference sequence). V lost 4 bases, J lost 9 bases, and 8 bases stayed unmatched. CDR3 length: 14 amino acids.

This chain joins TRBV7-2 and TRBJ1-1; 9 positions match TRBD1. The CDR3 sequence is 15 residues long. Trimming cost V 3 bases and J 10 bases; bases outside gene matches: 12. Germline V gene sequence: CDR1 SGHTA, CDR2 FQGNSA. The CDR3 sequence is CASSFLQGANGRAFF. The CDR3 bases are TGTGCCAGCAGCTTTCTACAGGGGGCGAACGGACGAGCTTTCTTT. Filled out from reference TRBV7-2 and TRBJ1-1, the complete variable domain reads GAGVSQSPSNKVTEKGKDVELRCDPISGHTALYWYRQSLGQGLEFLIYFQGNSAPDKSGLPSDRFSAERTGGSVSTLTIQRTQQEDSAVYLCASSFLQGANGRAFFGQGTRLTVV.

The V gene is TRBV7-9, the J gene TRBJ2-1; 7 bases align to TRBD2. V gave up 5 bases and J gave up 8 bases; unmatched junction bases: 15. The CDR3 runs to 16 residues. The germline V gene has CDR1 SEHNR and CDR2 FQNEAQ (reference sequence). In DNA, the CDR3 is TGTGCCAGCAGCCTCTTGCGGGGGACTCTCAGGGATGAGCAGTTCTTC. Amino acids: CASSLLRGTLRDEQFF.

The J gene is TRBJ1-5, the V gene TRBV6-6; D gene ambiguous. This CDR3 comprises 11 residues. V lost 6 bases to trimming and J lost 5 bases, with 5 bases between them. Germline CDR1 and CDR2: MNHNY and SVGAGI (reference sequence). The CDR3, as DNA: TGTGCCAGCAGATCGGATCAGCCCCAGCATTTT. Its protein is CASRSDQPQHF.

The chain combines TRBV7-2 with TRBJ2-7; D is undetermined. V dropped 0 bases and J dropped 4 bases, with 7 bases sitting between them. CDR1 and CDR2 from the germline V gene are SGHTA and FQGNSA. This CDR3 is built from 13 residues. The CDR3 loop reads CASSLAARYEQYF. In DNA, the CDR3 is TGTGCCAGCAGCTTAGCGGCCAGATACGAGCAGTACTTC.

V gene TRBV5-1 combines with J gene TRBJ1-4; D is possibly TRBD1 (5 bases). With 0 bases removed from V and 0 bases from J, the gap between germline ends came to 9 bases. The CDR3 spans 16 residues. The V gene's germline CDR1 is SGHRS and CDR2 YFSETQ. The CDR3 is CASSLEPRATNEKLFF. Here the CDR3 DNA reads TGCGCCAGCAGCTTGGAGCCCAGGGCAACTAATGAAAAACTGTTTTTT.

The rearrangement links TRBV5-1 to TRBJ1-1; maybe TRBD1 (5 bases). Trimming took 6 bases from V and 2 from J, leaving 14 bases between them. The CDR3 has 14 residues. Per germline, CDR1 SGHRS and CDR2 YFSETQ. The CDR3 sequence: CASMVWGSNTEAFF. The CDR3 DNA follows: TGCGCCAGCATGGTCTGGGGCAGCAACACTGAAGCTTTCTTT. Supplemented by reference TRBV5-1 and TRBJ1-1, the full variable domain reads KAGVTQTPRYLIKTRGQQVTLSCSPISGHRSVSWYQQTPGQGLQFLFEYFSETQRNKGNFPGRFSGRQFSNSRSEMNVSTLELGDSALYLCASMVWGSNTEAFFGQGTRLTVV.

This clone was seen a handful of times. The chain links TRBV9 to TRBJ2-7; 7 bases fit TRBD1. Trimming cost V 4 bases and J 1 base; bases outside gene matches: 8. Germline V CDR1 and CDR2: SGDLS, YYNGEE. The CDR3 runs to 15 residues. CDR3 in DNA: TGTGCCAGCAGCCCACAACCGGGACAGTCCTACGAGCAGTACTTC. This gives the protein CASSPQPGQSYEQYF.

The V and J genes are TRBV18 and TRBJ2-3, with TRBD2 matching 7 bases. Germline V gives CDR1 KGHSH, CDR2 LQKENI. CDR3 size: 16 residues. The V and J ends lost 6 bases and 2 bases, in that order; junction bases with no gene match: 11. Here the CDR3 reads CASSRLAASTTDTQYF. DNA for the CDR3: TGTGCCAGCTCGCGTCTAGCGGCCTCCACCACAGATACGCAGTATTTT.

The chain has TRBV7-9 and TRBJ1-4; TRBD1 matches 7 bases. Germline CDR1 reads SEHNR; CDR2 reads FQNEAQ (reference sequence). The ends lost 0 bases at V and 10 bases at J; junction bases unmatched: 14. CDR3 size: 17 residues. The CDR3 sequence: CASSLASIRTGVGKLFF. DNA for the CDR3: TGTGCCAGCAGCTTAGCGTCTATCAGAACAGGGGTAGGAAAACTGTTTTTT.

V is TRBV6-5 and J is TRBJ1-1; weak D call: TRBD1 (5 bases). Germline values: CDR1 MNHEY, CDR2 SVGAGI. CDR3 length: 15 amino acids. Trimming removed 5 bases from V and 2 bases from J, with 15 bases in between. The CDR3 DNA reads TGTGCCAGCAGTCCCTCGACAGTATTTAACACTGAAGCTTTCTTT. Its protein is CASSPSTVFNTEAFF.

This clone was counted ten times or more. This sequence joins TRBV7-3 and TRBJ2-7, with D maybe TRBD1 (6 bases). The germline gives CDR1 SGHTA, CDR2 FQGTGA. V shed 5 bases and J shed 4 bases, with 18 bases lying between them. The CDR3 has 15 amino acids. This chain's CDR3 is CASSPHPGEHYEQYF. CDR3 in DNA: TGTGCCAGCAGCCCACACCCAGGGGAACATTACGAGCAGTACTTC.

This chain joins TRBV28 and TRBJ1-1; D ambiguous. V lost 7 bases and J lost 5, with 8 bases in between. This CDR3 region has 11 residues. Germline V gene data show CDR1 as MDHEN and CDR2 as SYDVKM. Written as DNA, the CDR3 is TGTGCCAGCAAGACGGGGACTGAAGCTTTCTTT. Protein product: CASKTGTEAFF. The full variable domain, rest sourced from reference TRBV28 and TRBJ1-1, is DVKVTQSSRYLVKRTGEKVFLECVQDMDHENMFWYRQDPGLGLRLIYFSYDVKMKEKGDIPEGYSVSREKKERFSLILESASTNQTSMYLCASKTGTEAFFGQGTRLTVV.

With regard to this clone: At one boundary the junction diverges from the germline segment, which might be a read error. J is TRBJ1-2 and V is TRBV4-1; the D gene is possibly TRBD1 (5 bases). Germline V CDR1 and CDR2: MGHRA, YSYEKL. The CDR3 extends over 14 amino acids. The CDR3 protein is CASSQEWAGQPTIF. The CDR3 DNA is TGCGCCAGCAGCCAAGAGTGGGCAGGGCAACCTACAATCTTC.

The J gene is TRBJ1-6, the V gene TRBV11-2; 9 bases map to TRBD1. The CDR3 covers 15 residues. Germline values: CDR1 SGHAT, CDR2 FQNNGV. The V gene end was trimmed by 3 bases and the J gene end by 8 bases; junction bases not matched to a gene: 5. This chain's CDR3 is CASSLTGGRDSPLHF. Written as DNA, the CDR3 is TGTGCCAGCAGCTTGACAGGGGGTAGGGATTCACCCCTCCACTTT. The full variable domain, with the rest looked up from reference TRBV11-2 and TRBJ1-6, is EAGVAQSPRYKIIEKRQSVAFWCNPISGHATLYWYQQILGQGPKLLIQFQNNGVVDDSQLPKDRFSAERLKGVDSTLKIQPAKLEDSAVYLCASSLTGGRDSPLHFGNGTRLTVT.

This clone has a single count. This chain uses TRBV10-3 with TRBJ1-3, with D hard to call. This CDR3 has 18 residues. CDR1 and CDR2 from the germline V gene are ENHRY and SYGVKD. Trimming stripped 1 base from V and 2 bases from J, with 18 bases between. The CDR3 coding sequence is TGTGCCATCAGTGAGTTGGTTAAGCGGGGAGTAGCTGGAAACACCATATATTTT. Translation: CAISELVKRGVAGNTIYF.

This rearrangement joins TRBV30 to TRBJ1-1; the D is unclear. Trimming shortened V by 8 bases and J by 5 bases, and 15 bases separated the two germline ends. The CDR3 spans 12 residues. Per germline, CDR1 GTSNPN and CDR2 SVGIG (reference sequence). The CDR3 region has the DNA TGTGCCCGAGAGGAGGGAGGGACTGAAGCTTTCTTT. Protein sequence: CAREEGGTEAFF.

This clone was seen only a few times. The V gene is TRBV4-3, the J gene TRBJ1-2; D not resolved. Trimming took off 1 base at V and 0 bases at J, with 18 bases between the two ends. The CDR3 contains 18 residues. Germline V gene lookup returns CDR1 LGHNA and CDR2 YSLEER. CDR3 region: CASSQVRGGLISNYGYTF. The CDR3 bases are TGCGCCAGCAGCCAAGTTCGCGGCGGCCTAATCTCTAACTATGGCTACACCTTC.

The chain couples TRBV3-1 (or the pseudogene TRBV3-2) to TRBJ1-1; the D gene is possibly TRBD1 (6 bases). V was shortened by 6 bases and J by 3 bases, with 14 bases between the two germline ends. CDR1 and CDR2 from the germline V gene are LGHDT and YNNKEL (reference sequence). There are 14 residues in the CDR3. CDR3 in DNA: TGTGCCAGCAGTCACTTAGGGGGGGACACTGAAGCTTTCTTT. This sequence encodes CASSHLGGDTEAFF.

This chain links TRBV10-3 with TRBJ2-1; maybe TRBD1 (6 bases). Trimming left V 4 bases short and J 5 bases short, with 12 bases between. Germline CDR1 reads ENHRY; CDR2 reads SYGVKD. The CDR3 consists of 14 residues. CDR3: CAISGQALNNEQFF. CDR3 DNA sequence: TGTGCCATCAGTGGACAGGCCTTAAACAATGAGCAGTTCTTC.

There are a few counts of this clone. This chain joins TRBV6-5 and TRBJ1-1; TRBD1 aligns across 7 bases. Unmatched junction bases numbered 8, after V lost 4 bases and J lost 3 bases. The CDR3 totals 15 residues. CDR1 is MNHEY, CDR2 SVGAGI, per germline. The CDR3 sequence: CASSWDSRRDTEAFF. The DNA for the CDR3 is TGTGCCAGCAGTTGGGACAGCCGGAGGGACACTGAAGCTTTCTTT.

This clone was found once. The rearrangement uses TRBV28 and TRBJ2-2, with D perhaps matching TRBD1 (6 bases). Trimming removed 6 bases from V and 5 bases from J, with 10 bases in between. CDR1 is MDHEN and CDR2 is SYDVKM in the germline V gene. The length of the CDR3 is 13 residues. CDR3 residues: CASRRQATGELFF. CDR3 in DNA: TGTGCCAGCAGACGACAGGCTACCGGGGAGCTGTTTTTT.

The genes are TRBV7-2 and TRBJ2-7, with D perhaps matching TRBD1 (8 bases). CDR1 is SGHTA and CDR2 is FQGNSA in the germline V gene. V gave up 5 bases and J gave up 0 bases, with 17 bases separating them. CDR3 length equals 16 residues. The CDR3 region has the DNA TGTGCCAGCAGCATACGGACAGGGACTATCTCCTACGAGCAGTACTTC. Translated, it gives CASSIRTGTISYEQYF.

A few counts support this clone. This sequence joins TRBV11-2 and TRBJ1-2; 7 bases match TRBD1. This CDR3 spans 13 amino acids. V dropped 5 bases and J dropped 3; count of bases not matched to a gene: 3. From germline, CDR1 is SGHAT and CDR2 FQNNGV. The CDR3 region has the DNA TGTGCCAGCAGCGGGACAGCTTACTATGGCTACACCTTC. It encodes CASSGTAYYGYTF.

J is TRBJ2-6 and V is TRBV5-5; TRBD1 agrees at 9 bases. The germline gives CDR1 SGHKS, CDR2 YYEKEE (reference sequence). The V gene end was trimmed by 5 bases and the J gene end by 3 bases; junction bases not matched to a gene: 9. CDR3 length: 17 residues. CDR3 protein: CASSPTGGGNGANVLTF. DNA of the CDR3: TGTGCCAGCAGTCCTACAGGGGGCGGTAATGGGGCCAACGTCCTGACTTTC.

The chain is built from TRBV7-9 and TRBJ2-2; D call uncertain. The V end lost 5 bases, the J end lost 6 bases, and 13 bases lay between the germline ends. Germline V lookup: CDR1 SEHNR, CDR2 FQNEAQ (reference sequence). There are 14 residues in the CDR3. CDR3 in DNA: TGTGCCAGCAGCCCTACCCTATCTGCCGGGGAGCTGTTTTTT. Its translation is CASSPTLSAGELFF.

The chain employs TRBV5-1 and TRBJ1-5; 8 nucleotides line up with TRBD1. The CDR3 sequence is 15 residues long. V was clipped by 5 bases and J by 5 bases; unmatched bases: 9. The germline V gene encodes CDR1 SGHRS and CDR2 YFSETQ. The CDR3 DNA sequence: TGCGCCAGCAGGGCGTCAGGGGGCGCGGATCAGCCCCAGCATTTT. Protein sequence: CASRASGGADQPQHF.

In its sample, this clone was seen a few times. The J gene is TRBJ2-2, the V gene TRBV7-6, with TRBD2 as a possible D gene (6 bases). Per the germline V gene, CDR1 is SGHVS and CDR2 is FNYEAQ. Trimming took 1 base from V and 5 from J, leaving 11 bases between them. The CDR3 runs 15 residues. CDR3 amino acids: CASSLETSITGELFF. DNA of the CDR3: TGTGCCAGCAGCTTAGAGACTAGTATTACCGGGGAGCTGTTTTTT. The full variable domain, in which reference TRBV7-6 and TRBJ2-2 provide the parts outside the CDR3, is GAGVSQSPRYKVTKRGQDVALRCDPISGHVSLYWYRQALGQGPEFLTYFNYEAQQDKSGLPNDRFSAERPEGSISTLTIQRTEQRDSAMYRCASSLETSITGELFFGEGSRLTVL.

The chain carries TRBV6-1 and TRBJ1-5, with TRBD1 matching over 9 bases. Germline V CDR1 and CDR2: MNHNS, SASEGT. The CDR3 extends over 16 amino acids. With 4 bases clipped from V and 6 bases from J, the junction kept 10 bases outside the gene matches. The CDR3 is CASSASPGQGSQPQHF. The CDR3 region has the DNA TGTGCCAGCAGTGCCAGCCCGGGACAGGGTTCTCAGCCCCAGCATTTT.

This rearrangement joins TRBV6-5 to TRBJ2-7; the D gene is possibly TRBD2 (5 bases). The V end was cut by 5 bases, the J end by 6 bases, with 14 bases between. Germline CDR1 MNHEY, CDR2 SVGAGI. The CDR3 is 13 residues long. The CDR3 here is CASSQMRESEQYF. The CDR3 DNA is TGTGCCAGCAGTCAGATGAGGGAGTCCGAGCAGTACTTC.

V and J are TRBV5-8 and TRBJ1-3, with D possibly matching TRBD1 (5 bases). The ends were cut back, 4 bases at V and 1 base at J, with 12 bases in the middle. The CDR3 is 15 amino acids. Germline CDR1 reads SGHTS; CDR2 reads YDEGEE. CDR3 loop: CASSGGGDSGNTIYF. The CDR3 DNA sequence: TGTGCCAGCAGCGGCGGGGGGGATTCTGGAAACACCATATATTTT.